The 16 T cell receptor beta chains below come from one sample, sequenced in a study of T cell responses to AZD1222 COVID-19 vaccine. The assay was immunoSEQ multiplex PCR, and TCRdb's table has in-frame clones only and misses some. This sample has tens of thousands of clones; over 75% occur once, and the top ten carry about 28%. The sample was peripheral blood, taken on day 0 of AZD1222 vaccination. The receptors shown here come from an adult in good health.

This chain connects TRBV6-5 to TRBJ1-5; D call uncertain. Germline CDR1 MNHEY, CDR2 SVGAGI. The V end lost 2 bases, the J end lost 7 bases, and 15 bases lay between the germline ends. The CDR3 extends over 15 amino acids. CDR3 nucleotides: TGTGCCAGCAGTTACGGGCTGGGGTACGGGCAGCCCCAGCATTTT. It codes for CASSYGLGYGQPQHF.

This clone was found once. The chain uses TRBV19 and TRBJ1-5, with D maybe TRBD1 (6 bases). CDR1 is LNHDA, CDR2 SQIVND, per germline (reference sequence). V lost 5 bases, J lost 4 bases, and 12 bases lay in between. The CDR3 has 14 residues. DNA for the CDR3: TGTGCCAGTAGTCCCCGGACAGCTAATCAGCCCCAGCATTTT. Its translation: CASSPRTANQPQHF.

The rearrangement joins TRBV7-9 to TRBJ1-1; perhaps TRBD1 as D (5 bases). The V end was cut by 5 bases, the J end by 5 bases, with 15 bases between. The CDR3 runs to 14 residues. The V gene's germline CDR1 is SEHNR and CDR2 FQNEAQ (reference sequence). As DNA, the CDR3 is TGTGCCAGCAGCGCCCAGGGAGAGCGGACTGAAGCTTTCTTT. The encoded protein is CASSAQGERTEAFF.

This sequence joins TRBV29-1 and TRBJ1-1; 7 nucleotides align to TRBD1. The CDR3 runs to 15 residues. V was clipped by 3 bases and J by 5 bases; unmatched bases: 12. Germline CDR1 reads SQVTM; CDR2 reads ANQGSEA. In DNA, the CDR3 is TGCAGCGTTGATGGTGGCAGGGGGGGGTCAACTGAAGCTTTCTTT. The encoded protein is CSVDGGRGGSTEAFF. Looking up the rest from reference TRBV29-1 and TRBJ1-1 gives the full variable domain: SAVISQKPSRDICQRGTSLTIQCQVDSQVTMMFWYRQQPGQSLTLIATANQGSEATYESGFVIDKFPISRPNLTFSTLTVSNMSPEDSSIYLCSVDGGRGGSTEAFFGQGTRLTVV.

The chain combines TRBV27 with TRBJ2-7; TRBD1 aligns across 8 bases. V lost 2 bases to trimming and J lost 0 bases; unmatched junction nucleotides: 12. Germline-derived CDR1 and CDR2 are MNHEY and SMNVEV (reference sequence). CDR3 length equals 18 residues. Written as DNA, the CDR3 is TGTGCCAGCAGTTTACCCCCTGGACAGGGAAGAAGCTCCTACGAGCAGTACTTC. Translated, it gives CASSLPPGQGRSSYEQYF.

The chain carries TRBV2 and TRBJ1-4; unclear D gene. CDR3 length: 12 residues. Trimming shortened V by 7 bases and J by 8 bases, and 11 bases separated the two germline ends. Germline lookup yields CDR1 SNHLY and CDR2 FYNNEI. As DNA, the CDR3 is TGTGCCAGCATGTTAAGATGGGAAAAACTGTTTTTT. It encodes CASMLRWEKLFF. Drawing the rest from reference TRBV2 and TRBJ1-4, the complete variable domain is EPEVTQTPSHQVTQMGQEVILRCVPISNHLYFYWYRQILGQKVEFLVSFYNNEISEKSEIFDDQFSVERPDGSNFTLKIRSTKLEDSAMYFCASMLRWEKLFFGSGTQLSVL.

CDR3 sequence: CASSWGQETDTQYF. CDR3 nucleotides: TGTGCCAGCAGTTGGGGACAGGAGACAGATACGCAGTATTTT. V usage is TRBV6-4 and J usage is TRBJ2-3, with 8 bases lining up with TRBD1. V lost 5 bases, J lost 3 bases, and 4 bases stayed unmatched. Germline-derived CDR1 and CDR2 are MRHNA and SNTAGT. CDR3 size: 14 residues.

V gene TRBV18 combines with J gene TRBJ2-3, with D possibly being TRBD1 or TRBD2 (5 bases each). This CDR3 has 16 residues. Trimming took off 3 bases at V and 0 bases at J, with 13 bases between the two ends. Germline CDR1 is KGHSH and CDR2 is LQKENI. The CDR3 reads CASSPGRETSTDTQYF. CDR3 nucleotide sequence: TGTGCCAGCTCACCGGGACGAGAAACTAGCACAGATACGCAGTATTTT. The full variable domain, completed using reference TRBV18 and TRBJ2-3, is NAGVMQNPRHLVRRRGQEARLRCSPMKGHSHVYWYRQLPEEGLKFMVYLQKENIIDESGMPKERFSAEFPKEGPSILRIQQVVRGDSAAYFCASSPGRETSTDTQYFGPGTRLTVL.

The gene calls are TRBV15 and TRBJ2-1; the D gene is possibly TRBD2 (6 bases). Trimming pared 7 bases from V and 0 bases from J, leaving 13 bases between. This CDR3 contains 15 residues. Per germline, CDR1 LNHNV and CDR2 YYDKDF (reference sequence). CDR3 protein: CATNGGETSYNEQFF. The CDR3 nucleotides read TGTGCCACCAACGGAGGGGAAACCTCCTACAATGAGCAGTTCTTC.

This chain uses TRBV7-8 with TRBJ2-2, with 8 nucleotides matching TRBD2. The CDR3 is 16 amino acids. V trimming: 8 bases; J trimming: 5 bases; junction bases outside the gene matches: 13. Germline V gene data show CDR1 as SGHVS and CDR2 as FQNEAQ. For the CDR3, the DNA is TGTGCCAGCGTCAGCGGGAGCCGCCTGGGGACCGGGGAGCTGTTTTTT. It codes for CASVSGSRLGTGELFF. The complete variable domain, with remaining parts taken from reference TRBV7-8 and TRBJ2-2, reads GAGVSQSPRYKVAKRGQDVALRCDPISGHVSLFWYQQALGQGPEFLTYFQNEAQLDKSGLPSDRFFAERPEGSVSTLKIQRTQQEDSAVYLCASVSGSRLGTGELFFGEGSRLTVL.

The chain is built from TRBV11-1 and TRBJ1-6, with D maybe TRBD1 (6 bases). Germline V gene sequence: CDR1 SGHAT, CDR2 FQDESV (reference sequence). Trimming removed 5 bases from V and 9 bases from J, with 14 bases in between. The CDR3 has 14 amino acids. The chain's CDR3 is CASSPEGGSSPLHF. In nucleotides, the CDR3 is TGTGCCAGCAGCCCAGAGGGGGGAAGTTCACCCCTCCACTTT.

This chain joins TRBV11-2 and TRBJ2-1, with 7 bases fitting TRBD2. Germline loops: CDR1 SGHAT, CDR2 FQNNGV. This CDR3 spans 14 amino acids. The junction had 6 bases not matched to a gene; V was cut back by 4 bases and J by 6 bases. In nucleotides, the CDR3 is TGTGCCAGCAGCTCATTCGGGGGGTCCAATGAGCAGTTCTTC. Translating it yields CASSSFGGSNEQFF.

This clone was counted a single time. The J gene is TRBJ2-1, the V gene TRBV9; 8 bases align to TRBD1. The CDR3 consists of 13 residues. J gave up 8 bases and V 0 bases, and 1 base lay outside the gene matches. CDR1 and CDR2 from the germline V gene are SGDLS and YYNGEE. Here the CDR3 reads CASSVDRGDEQFF. CDR3 bases: TGTGCCAGCAGCGTAGACAGGGGGGATGAGCAGTTCTTC.

In its sample, this clone was seen a few times. This chain connects TRBV7-9 to TRBJ1-1, with D unresolved. Trimming pared 4 bases from V and 1 base from J, leaving 10 bases between. CDR1 and CDR2 (germline): SEHNR, FQNEAQ (reference sequence). This CDR3 has 14 amino acids. CDR3 residues: CASSYYYWNTEAFF. CDR3 sequence (DNA): TGTGCCAGCAGCTACTATTACTGGAACACTGAAGCTTTCTTT.

The chain carries TRBV5-1 and TRBJ2-3; D gene uncertain. Per germline, CDR1 SGHRS and CDR2 YFSETQ. Trimming removed 4 bases from V and 4 bases from J, with 13 bases in between. The CDR3 extends over 14 amino acids. The CDR3 DNA is TGCGCCAGCAGCCCGAGCCCCGTCGCAGATACGCAGTATTTT. As protein: CASSPSPVADTQYF.

This chain links TRBV9 with TRBJ2-1, with D perhaps matching TRBD2 (6 bases). The V end was cut by 0 bases, the J end by 8 bases, with 18 bases between. This CDR3 contains 16 residues. Germline loops: CDR1 SGDLS, CDR2 YYNGEE. The CDR3 bases are TGTGCCAGCAGCGTAGCTTCCCCCTTAGTAGCGGATGAGCAGTTCTTC. It translates to CASSVASPLVADEQFF.